This T cell receptor beta chain was profiled in a study of T cells in Graves' hyperthyroidism and ophthalmopathy. Germline loops: CDR1 KGHSH, CDR2 LQKENI. The CDR3 runs 13 residues. RNA transcripts were the template for amplifying TCR beta CDR3 regions. A set of HTBI primers served as the primers for a first-round RT-PCR of the TCR CDR3. Each CDR3 protein gets one entry after TCRdb re-called the multiplex PCR reads with MiXCR. The table shows about 320,000 distinct CDR3 sequences, with around 16% occurring only once. V and J are TRBV18 and TRBJ2-1; no clear D. The DNA end is a closer match to TRBJ2-7, so the J assignment may be wrong. The receptor was derived from a man younger than 45 with Graves' hyperthyroidism. The sequencing input was blood. CDR3 coding DNA: TGTGCCAGCTCACCAGGCGGAACCAATGAGCAGTACTTC. Its protein product is CASSPGGTNEQYF.